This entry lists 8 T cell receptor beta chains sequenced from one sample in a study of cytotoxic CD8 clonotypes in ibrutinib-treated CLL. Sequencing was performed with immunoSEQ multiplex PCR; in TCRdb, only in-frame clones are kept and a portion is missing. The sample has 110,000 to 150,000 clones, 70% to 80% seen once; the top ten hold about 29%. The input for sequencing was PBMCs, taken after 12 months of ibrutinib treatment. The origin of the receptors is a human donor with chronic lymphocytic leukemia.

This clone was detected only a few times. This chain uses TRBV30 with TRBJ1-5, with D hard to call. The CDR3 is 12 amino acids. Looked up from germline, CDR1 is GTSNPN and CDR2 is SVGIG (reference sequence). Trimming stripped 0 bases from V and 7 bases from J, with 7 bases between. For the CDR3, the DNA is TGTGCCTGGAGTGTACTGAGGCAGCCCCAGCATTTT. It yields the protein CAWSVLRQPQHF.

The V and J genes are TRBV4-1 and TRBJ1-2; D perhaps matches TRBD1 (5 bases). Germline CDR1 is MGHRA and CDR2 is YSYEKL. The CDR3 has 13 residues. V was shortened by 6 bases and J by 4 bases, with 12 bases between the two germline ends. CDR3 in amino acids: CASSGGGIYGYTF. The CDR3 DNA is TGCGCCAGCAGTGGGGGAGGGATCTATGGCTACACCTTC.

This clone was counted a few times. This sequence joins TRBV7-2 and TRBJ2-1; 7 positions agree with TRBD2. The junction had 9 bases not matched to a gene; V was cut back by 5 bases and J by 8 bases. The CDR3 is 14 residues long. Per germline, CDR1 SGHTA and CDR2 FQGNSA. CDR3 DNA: TGTGCCAGCAGCCGATGGAGCGGGGTCGATGAGCAGTTCTTC. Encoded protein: CASSRWSGVDEQFF. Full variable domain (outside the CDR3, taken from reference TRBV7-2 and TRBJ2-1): GAGVSQSPSNKVTEKGKDVELRCDPISGHTALYWYRQSLGQGLEFLIYFQGNSAPDKSGLPSDRFSAERTGGSVSTLTIQRTQQEDSAVYLCASSRWSGVDEQFFGPGTRLTVL.

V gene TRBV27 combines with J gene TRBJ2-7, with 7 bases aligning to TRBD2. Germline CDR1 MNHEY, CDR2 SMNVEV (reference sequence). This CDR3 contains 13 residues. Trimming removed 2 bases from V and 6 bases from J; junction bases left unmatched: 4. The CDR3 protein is CASSLAGELEQYF. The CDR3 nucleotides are TGTGCCAGCAGTTTAGCGGGAGAGCTCGAGCAGTACTTC.

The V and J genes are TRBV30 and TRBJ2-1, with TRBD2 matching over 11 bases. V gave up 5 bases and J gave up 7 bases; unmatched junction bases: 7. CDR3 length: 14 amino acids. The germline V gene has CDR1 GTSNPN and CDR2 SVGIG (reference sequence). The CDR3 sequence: CAWAVAGGRNEQFF. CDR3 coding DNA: TGTGCCTGGGCAGTAGCGGGGGGGCGGAATGAGCAGTTCTTC.

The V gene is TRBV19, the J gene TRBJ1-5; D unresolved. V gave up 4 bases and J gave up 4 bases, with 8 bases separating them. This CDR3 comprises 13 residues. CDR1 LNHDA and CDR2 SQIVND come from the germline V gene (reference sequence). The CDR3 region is CASSSSRNQPQHF. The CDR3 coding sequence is TGTGCCAGTAGTAGCAGTAGAAATCAGCCCCAGCATTTT. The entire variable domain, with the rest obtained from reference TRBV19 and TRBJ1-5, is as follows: DGGITQSPKYLFRKEGQNVTLSCEQNLNHDAMYWYRQDPGQGLRLIYYSQIVNDFQKGDIAEGYSVSREKKESFPLTVTSAQKNPTAFYLCASSSSRNQPQHFGDGTRLSIL.

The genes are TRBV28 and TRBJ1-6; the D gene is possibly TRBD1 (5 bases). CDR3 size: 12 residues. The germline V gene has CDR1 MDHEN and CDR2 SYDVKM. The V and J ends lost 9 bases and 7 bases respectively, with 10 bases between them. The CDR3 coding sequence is TGTGCCAGTGCAGGGTGGAATTCACCCCTCCACTTT. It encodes CASAGWNSPLHF.

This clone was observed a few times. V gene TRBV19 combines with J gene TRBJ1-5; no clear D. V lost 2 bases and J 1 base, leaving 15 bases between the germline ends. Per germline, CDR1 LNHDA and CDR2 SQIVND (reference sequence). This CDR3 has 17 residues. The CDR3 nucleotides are TGTGCCAGTAGTATACCTGCCCGGCATATGAGCAATCAGCCCCAGCATTTT. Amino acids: CASSIPARHMSNQPQHF.